Shown below are 28 T cell receptor beta chains from a single sample sequenced in a study of blood T cells in healthy people across ages. It was with a sample-barcoded 5' primer and a J-beta primer mix that a second PCR of roughly 7 to 12 cycles was run. One entry per CDR3 protein results from TCRdb running MiXCR on the 5' RACE reads. The table includes fewer than 900,000 distinct CDR3 sequences, around 40% detected once. What was sequenced was blood. Receptors were obtained from a woman aged 55-69 years in good health.

The gene calls are TRBV3-1 and TRBJ1-2; tentative D call: TRBD1 (5 bases). V was clipped by 4 bases and J by 0 bases, with 12 bases between them. Germline V gene lookup returns CDR1 LGHDT and CDR2 YNNKEL (reference sequence). The CDR3 has 15 residues. The CDR3 spells CASSLGTYTNYGYTF. CDR3 DNA sequence: TGTGCCAGCAGCCTGGGGACGTATACTAACTATGGCTACACCTTC.

The V and J genes are TRBV5-1 and TRBJ2-7, with a tentative D call TRBD1 (6 bases). The CDR3 totals 14 residues. Trimming shortened V by 1 base and J by 6 bases, and 14 bases separated the two germline ends. Per the germline V gene, CDR1 is SGHRS and CDR2 is YFSETQ. CDR3 loop: CASSLLGTTLEQYF. The CDR3 DNA is TGCGCCAGCAGCTTGCTCGGGACAACCCTCGAGCAGTACTTC.

At least ten counts were recorded for this clonotype. The rearrangement links TRBV3-1 to TRBJ2-3; D uncertain. Trimming removed 2 bases from V and 0 bases from J, with 0 bases in between. CDR3 length: 12 residues. In germline, CDR1 is LGHDT, CDR2 YNNKEL (reference sequence). The CDR3 DNA follows: TGTGCCAGCAGCCAAAGCACAGATACGCAGTATTTT. Translating it yields CASSQSTDTQYF.

The chain has TRBV6-2 or TRBV6-3 and TRBJ2-1; TRBD2 might be the D (5 bases). The CDR3 consists of 12 residues. The germline V gene has CDR1 MNHEY and CDR2 SVGEGT. Deletions cut 4 bases from V and 15 bases from J, with 16 bases between. The CDR3 nucleotides read TGTGCCAGCAGTTCGACTACGGTTCAATCGTTCTTC. Its translation: CASSSTTVQSFF.

This clonotype was observed a few times. This chain uses TRBV24-1 with TRBJ2-3, with TRBD2 matching over 16 bases. The trim removed 4 bases at V and 5 bases at J, leaving 8 bases unmatched. The germline V gene has CDR1 KGHDR and CDR2 SFDVKD. CDR3 length: 18 amino acids. The CDR3 DNA reads TGTGCCACCAGTGACCCGGGACTAGCGGGAGGGAAGGAAGATACGCAGTATTTT. Protein sequence: CATSDPGLAGGKEDTQYF.

The chain uses TRBV27 and TRBJ2-3; TRBD2 is a possible D gene (5 bases). The CDR3 contains 13 residues. Trimming removed 8 bases at V and 5 bases at J, with 14 bases between. In germline, CDR1 is MNHEY, CDR2 SMNVEV (reference sequence). The CDR3, as DNA: TGTGCCAGCCTTCCGGAGGATAAAGATACGCAGTATTTT. It yields the protein CASLPEDKDTQYF.

The chain has TRBV20-1 and TRBJ1-4, with D possibly matching TRBD1 (6 bases). Trimming took 6 bases from V and 6 from J, leaving 17 bases between them. The CDR3 is 14 residues long. CDR1 and CDR2 (germline): DFQATT, SNEGSKA (reference sequence). The CDR3 loop reads CSAPPQGWDEKLFF. The CDR3 DNA follows: TGCAGTGCCCCCCCACAGGGATGGGATGAAAAACTGTTTTTT.

The V and J genes are TRBV3-1 and TRBJ2-1; 15 bases map to TRBD2. The J call may be mistaken, given a closer DNA end match to TRBJ2-7. Germline V gene sequence: CDR1 LGHDT, CDR2 YNNKEL (reference sequence). The CDR3 has 18 amino acids. The CDR3 DNA reads as TGTGCCAGCAGCGCACCGGGACTAGCGGGAGGTTCATACAATGAGCAGTACTTC. Protein product: CASSAPGLAGGSYNEQYF.

The J gene is TRBJ1-2, the V gene TRBV3-1; no reliable D call. The CDR3 extends over 17 amino acids. Germline V lookup: CDR1 LGHDT, CDR2 YNNKEL (reference sequence). V was pared by 4 bases and J by 3 bases, with 21 bases between. The CDR3 here is CASSPKKSAPTDYGYTF. The CDR3 DNA follows: TGTGCCAGCAGCCCTAAAAAGTCCGCCCCCACCGACTATGGCTACACCTTC.

This chain uses TRBV4-1 with TRBJ2-1; weak D call: TRBD1 (6 bases). Trimming shortened V by 3 bases and J by 0 bases, and 12 bases separated the two germline ends. Germline CDR1 MGHRA, CDR2 YSYEKL. The CDR3 loop spans 16 amino acids. The CDR3 DNA follows: TGCGCCAGCAGCCAGGAACAGGGATACTCCTACAATGAGCAGTTCTTC. Amino acids: CASSQEQGYSYNEQFF.

The chain couples TRBV6-5 to TRBJ2-5; 10 nucleotides line up with TRBD2. The CDR3 spans 14 residues. V trimming: 6 bases; J trimming: 11 bases; junction bases outside the gene matches: 12. Germline loops: CDR1 MNHEY, CDR2 SVGAGI. The CDR3 loop reads CASSRGSGRGEQYF. CDR3 coding DNA: TGTGCCAGCAGCCGCGGGAGCGGGAGGGGTGAGCAGTACTTC.

The chain is built from TRBV28 and TRBJ2-1; a possible D gene is TRBD1 (6 bases). Trimming took 9 bases from V and 4 from J, leaving 16 bases between them. Germline V gene sequence: CDR1 MDHEN, CDR2 SYDVKM. The CDR3 sequence is 14 residues long. The CDR3 protein is CASGEQGCYNEQFF. In nucleotides, the CDR3 is TGTGCCAGTGGGGAACAGGGCTGTTACAATGAGCAGTTCTTC.

This clonotype was counted a single time. This chain links TRBV29-1 with TRBJ2-7; D ambiguous. This CDR3 contains 13 residues. The V end was cut by 5 bases, the J end by 2 bases, with 13 bases between. From germline, CDR1 is SQVTM and CDR2 ANQGSEA. The CDR3 nucleotides read TGCAGCGTTAGACACGGACCCACCTACGAGCAGTACTTC. Amino acids: CSVRHGPTYEQYF.

This chain connects TRBV2 to TRBJ1-1, with D possibly TRBD1 on 6 matching bases. The CDR3 runs 14 residues. Germline CDR1 reads SNHLY; CDR2 reads FYNNEI. Trimming pared 5 bases from V and 4 bases from J, leaving 14 bases between. The CDR3 sequence: CASSRTGRGTEAFF. As DNA, the CDR3 is TGTGCCAGCAGTCGTACAGGGAGAGGCACTGAAGCTTTCTTT.

The table lists this clonotype with a count of one. This chain joins TRBV7-9 and TRBJ1-2; D perhaps matches TRBD1 (6 bases). Germline V lookup: CDR1 SEHNR, CDR2 FQNEAQ (reference sequence). V dropped 3 bases and J dropped 5 bases, with 13 bases sitting between them. This CDR3 is 14 amino acids long. The DNA for the CDR3 is TGTGCCAGCAGCTTGGTCCAGGGGCTTTATGGCTACACCTTC. Translating it yields CASSLVQGLYGYTF. Together with reference TRBV7-9 and TRBJ1-2, the CDR3 gives the full variable domain: DTGVSQNPRHKITKRGQNVTFRCDPISEHNRLYWYRQTLGQGPEFLTYFQNEAQLEKSRLLSDRFSAERPKGSFSTLEIQRTEQGDSAMYLCASSLVQGLYGYTFGSGTRLTVV.

The chain combines TRBV21-1 with TRBJ2-3. TRBV21-1 is tagged as a pseudogene. The CDR3 has 17 residues. CDR3 coding DNA: TGTGCCAGCAGCAAGAACACCGGAATCGGGCACACAGATACGCAGTATTTT. The encoded protein is CASSKNTGIGHTDTQYF.

This clonotype was seen only once. CDR3 nucleotides: TGCGCCAGCAGCCCCGGACCTGGGACTGTTTCTAGCTCCTACGAGCAGTACTTC. Translation: CASSPGPGTVSSSYEQYF. This sequence joins TRBV5-1 and TRBJ2-7; perhaps TRBD2 as D (6 bases). Germline V gene sequence: CDR1 SGHRS, CDR2 YFSETQ. The CDR3 sequence is 18 residues long. Trimming removed 4 bases from V and 0 bases from J, with 23 bases in between.

In this sample, this clonotype turned up a few times. This chain joins TRBV10-3 and TRBJ2-3; D might be TRBD1 (5 bases). CDR1 is ENHRY and CDR2 is SYGVKD in the germline V gene. Trimming left V 2 bases short and J 5 bases short, with 8 bases between. This CDR3 spans 13 amino acids. This chain's CDR3 is CAISEGAVDTQYF. DNA of the CDR3: TGTGCCATCAGTGAGGGGGCGGTAGATACGCAGTATTTT.

This clonotype has at least ten counts. This rearrangement joins TRBV7-9 to TRBJ1-1; D is ambiguous. The CDR3 is 14 amino acids. With 2 bases removed from V and 1 base from J, the gap between germline ends came to 8 bases. Looked up from germline, CDR1 is SEHNR and CDR2 is FQNEAQ (reference sequence). CDR3 in DNA: TGTGCCAGCAGCTTAAAGGGCGGGAACACTGAAGCTTTCTTT. It specifies CASSLKGGNTEAFF.

This clonotype has more than one count but fewer than ten. The chain recombines TRBV6-1 with TRBJ2-3, with D perhaps being TRBD1 or TRBD2 (5 bases each). The germline V gene has CDR1 MNHNS and CDR2 SASEGT. The CDR3 has 14 residues. With 8 bases removed from V and 3 bases from J, the gap between germline ends came to 15 bases. In DNA, the CDR3 is TGTGCCAGCGGTCGGGACGCCCGGACAGATACGCAGTATTTT. Translation: CASGRDARTDTQYF.

V is TRBV12-5 and J is TRBJ2-4; D is unresolved. With the DNA end fitting TRBJ2-7 better, the J assignment may be wrong. CDR1 and CDR2 from the germline V gene are LGHNT and FRNRAP. The CDR3 spans 11 residues. The CDR3 DNA is TGTGCTAGGGGAAACCTGTACGAGCAGTACTTC. Translation gives CARGNLYEQYF.

This clonotype was seen more than once but under ten times. The rearrangement uses TRBV29-1 and TRBJ2-7; 12 nucleotides align to TRBD2. V shed 7 bases, J shed 7 bases, and the junction held 8 bases outside the gene matches. The CDR3 runs to 13 residues. CDR1 and CDR2 (germline): SQVTM, ANQGSEA. The CDR3 region has the DNA TGCAGCGGATTACTAGCGGGAGGTTGGGAGCAGTACTTC. Translating gives CSGLLAGGWEQYF.

This clonotype was observed a handful of times. This rearrangement joins TRBV6-2 or TRBV6-3 to TRBJ1-2; TRBD1 might be the D (5 bases). CDR3 length: 12 residues. V dropped 2 bases and J dropped 8 bases, with 9 bases sitting between them. Germline V gene lookup returns CDR1 MNHEY and CDR2 SVGEGT. The CDR3 DNA sequence: TGTGCCAGCAGTTACGACGGGGGAGGCTACACCTTC. It is translated as CASSYDGGGYTF.

This chain connects TRBV29-1 to TRBJ1-1; D is undetermined. Per the germline V gene, CDR1 is SQVTM and CDR2 is ANQGSEA. The CDR3 covers 13 residues. Trimming stripped 5 bases from V and 1 base from J, with 11 bases between. The CDR3 is CSVRWGENTEAFF. DNA of the CDR3: TGCAGCGTTAGGTGGGGAGAGAACACTGAAGCTTTCTTT.

This clonotype was seen a handful of times. The chain couples TRBV29-1 to TRBJ1-1, with 9 bases matching TRBD1. The germline V gene encodes CDR1 SQVTM and CDR2 ANQGSEA. J gave up 2 bases and V 5 bases, and 6 bases lay outside the gene matches. This CDR3 has 14 amino acids. The CDR3 bases are TGCAGCGTTTCCCGGACAGGGGTAAACACTGAAGCTTTCTTT. It is translated as CSVSRTGVNTEAFF.

The genes are TRBV30 and TRBJ2-1; TRBD2 matches 7 bases. V shed 5 bases, J shed 8 bases, and the junction held 12 bases outside the gene matches. The germline gives CDR1 GTSNPN, CDR2 SVGIG (reference sequence). This CDR3 contains 14 residues. As DNA, the CDR3 is TGTGCCTGGGAGAAACGACTAGCTACCCATGAGCAGTTCTTC. This gives the protein CAWEKRLATHEQFF.

This chain uses TRBV6-5 with TRBJ2-5; tentative D call: TRBD2 (7 bases). V lost 8 bases to trimming and J lost 4 bases, with 20 bases between them. The CDR3 has 15 amino acids. Germline CDR1 and CDR2: MNHEY and SVGAGI. The CDR3 sequence: CASQRIKRGGETQYF. For the CDR3, the DNA is TGTGCCAGCCAGAGAATAAAGAGGGGGGGAGAGACCCAGTACTTC.

The chain combines TRBV18 with TRBJ2-5; D not certain. The CDR3 has 15 residues. Germline V CDR1 and CDR2: KGHSH, LQKENI. Trimming left V 4 bases short and J 11 bases short, with 23 bases between. This CDR3 is CASSLDSPPQREQYF. In DNA form, the CDR3 reads TGTGCCAGCTCACTCGACTCTCCTCCCCAGCGAGAGCAGTACTTC.